Listed below are T cell receptor beta chains from one sample, sequenced in a study of tumor-infiltrating lymphocytes in localized non-small cell lung cancer. Assay used: immunoSEQ multiplex PCR; TCRdb lists only in-frame clones, some missing. The data show tens of thousands of clones, over 75% seen once. Source material: lung tumor tissue. The origin of the receptors is a human donor with non-small cell lung cancer. Both conserved end residues are part of each CDR3. A D gene is named only where the DNA matches it firmly. Rows may omit the clone size; those that give it use once, few, many or a size class.

d_gene	abundance	v_gene	j_gene	CDR3nt	CDR3aa
TRBD1	.	TRBV7-6	TRBJ2-7	TGTGCCAGCAGACCCGAAGGGGGCTCGGCCTACGAGCAGTACTTC	CASRPEGGSAYEQYF
TRBD1	once	TRBV19	TRBJ2-3	TGTGCCAGTACCATTACAGGGGCTCCAGATACGCAGTATTTT	CASTITGAPDTQYF
.	.	TRBV19	TRBJ1-5	TGTGCCACCTCGACGGGGAGTAATCAGCCCCAGCATTTT	CATSTGSNQPQHF
TRBD1	.	TRBV6-1	TRBJ2-7	TGTGCCAGCAGTGGATACCGGGACAGGGGGGCATACGAGCAGTACTTC	CASSGYRDRGAYEQYF
TRBD1	few	TRBV6-5	TRBJ1-3	TGTGCCAGCAGTTACTCGGTAGGGACAGCTGGAAACACCATATATTTT	CASSYSVGTAGNTIYF
.	.	TRBV7-8	TRBJ1-1	TGTGCCAGCAGCTTAGGGGGTGAAGCTTTCTTT	CASSLGGEAFF
.	.	TRBV7-8	TRBJ2-1	TGTGCCAGCAGCTTAGGTTGGATGGGGGCGGTTGAGCAGTTCTTC	CASSLGWMGAVEQFF
TRBD1	.	TRBV5-1	TRBJ1-2	TGCGCCAGCAGCATTGACAGGGCCTATGGCTACACCTTC	CASSIDRAYGYTF
.	.	TRBV5-1	TRBJ2-1	TGCGCCAGCAGTTCGTTGGCAGACAATGAGCAGTTCTTC	CASSSLADNEQFF
.	.	TRBV30	TRBJ2-3	TGTGCCTGGACTGATCTTACGCAGTATTTT	CAWTDLTQYF
.	.	TRBV7-6	TRBJ2-7	TGTGCCAGCAGCTTAAGGACGGAATCCTACGAGCAGTACTTC	CASSLRTESYEQYF
.	.	TRBV11-2	TRBJ1-2	TGTGCCAGCAGCTTAGGACAGAACGTCTACTATGGCTACACCTTC	CASSLGQNVYYGYTF
.	.	TRBV30	TRBJ1-2	TGTGCCTGGAGCAGGGACCAGGGGCATGGCTACACCTTC	CAWSRDQGHGYTF
.	.	TRBV7-2	TRBJ1-5	TGTGCCAGCAGCTTAGTGGGGGGCGGTCAGCCCCAGCATTTT	CASSLVGGGQPQHF
.	.	TRBV21-1	TRBJ1-2	TGTGCCAGCAACGACAACGGAGCTAACTATGGCTACACCTTC	CASNDNGANYGYTF
TRBD1	.	TRBV5-1	TRBJ2-7	TGCGCCAGCAGCCTGGGACAGCTTTCGGGGGAGCAGTACTTC	CASSLGQLSGEQYF
TRBD1	.	TRBV4-2	TRBJ1-2	TGTGCCAGCAGCCACACAGACAGGGTTTATGGCTACACCTTC	CASSHTDRVYGYTF
.	.	TRBV6-5	TRBJ1-2	TGTGCCAGCAGTTACTACGAGAAGGGGTGGGACTATGGCTACACCTTC	CASSYYEKGWDYGYTF
.	.	TRBV27	TRBJ1-1	TGTGCCAGCCGCTACACGGGTCCCTCGAACACTGAAGCTTTCTTT	CASRYTGPSNTEAFF
TRBD2	.	TRBV5-6	TRBJ2-5	TGTGCCAGCAGCTTGCGTAGCGGGGTCCAAGAGACCCAGTACTTC	CASSLRSGVQETQYF
TRBD1	.	TRBV6-6	TRBJ1-5	TGTGCCAGCAGTCGGACAGGGGGTAACAATCAGCCCCAGCATTTT	CASSRTGGNNQPQHF
.	.	TRBV6-1	TRBJ2-5	TGTGCCAGCAGTGAGTCAAGGGAGACCCAGTACTTC	CASSESRETQYF
.	.	TRBV15	TRBJ1-5	TGTGCCACCAGCAGAGATGAGGGGTACGATCAGCCCCAGCATTTT	CATSRDEGYDQPQHF
.	.	TRBV4-3	TRBJ1-3	TGCGCCAGCAGCCAAGTAGGGGCTGGAAACACCATATATTTT	CASSQVGAGNTIYF
.	few	TRBV15	TRBJ2-1	TGTGCCACCAGCAGAGAGATCCACGCGAGGGGCCAGTACAATGAGCAGTTCTTC	CATSREIHARGQYNEQFF
TRBD2	.	TRBV6-5	TRBJ2-6	TGTGCCAGCAGGAACGGGGGGGCTGGGGCCAACGTCCTGACTTTC	CASRNGGAGANVLTF
TRBD2	.	TRBV11-2	TRBJ2-5	TGTGCCAGCAGCTTCCGACTAGCGGGGGTAGAGACCCAGTACTTC	CASSFRLAGVETQYF
TRBD1	few	TRBV7-7	TRBJ2-1	TGTGCTAGCAGCTTGGGACAGGGTTCCTACAATGAGCAGTTCTTC	CASSLGQGSYNEQFF